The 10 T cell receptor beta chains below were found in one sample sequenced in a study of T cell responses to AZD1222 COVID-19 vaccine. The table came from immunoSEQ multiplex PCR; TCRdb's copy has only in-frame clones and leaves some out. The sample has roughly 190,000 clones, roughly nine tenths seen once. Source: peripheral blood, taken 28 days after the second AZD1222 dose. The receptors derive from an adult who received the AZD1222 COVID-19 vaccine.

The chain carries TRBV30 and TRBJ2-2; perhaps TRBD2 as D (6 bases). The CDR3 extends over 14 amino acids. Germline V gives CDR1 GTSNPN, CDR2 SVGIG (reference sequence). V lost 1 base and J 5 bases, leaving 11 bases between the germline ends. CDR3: CAWSEGLLTGELFF. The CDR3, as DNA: TGTGCCTGGAGTGAGGGACTTCTTACCGGGGAGCTGTTTTTT.

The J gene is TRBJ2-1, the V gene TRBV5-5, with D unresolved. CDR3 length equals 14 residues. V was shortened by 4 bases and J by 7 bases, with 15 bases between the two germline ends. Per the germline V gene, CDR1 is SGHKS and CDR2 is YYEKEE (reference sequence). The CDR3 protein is CASSTLPAANEQFF. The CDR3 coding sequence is TGTGCCAGCAGCACTTTACCCGCAGCGAATGAGCAGTTCTTC.

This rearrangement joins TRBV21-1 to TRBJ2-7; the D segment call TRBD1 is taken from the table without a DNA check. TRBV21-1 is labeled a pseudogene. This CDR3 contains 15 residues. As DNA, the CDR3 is TGTGCCAGCCGACCTAAGACAGGGCCCAACTACGAGCAGTACTTC. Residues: CASRPKTGPNYEQYF.

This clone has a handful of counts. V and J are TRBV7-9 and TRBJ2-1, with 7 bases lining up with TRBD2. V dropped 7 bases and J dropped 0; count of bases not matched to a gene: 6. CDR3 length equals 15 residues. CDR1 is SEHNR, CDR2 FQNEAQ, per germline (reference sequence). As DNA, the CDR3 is TGTGCCAGCAAACCCCCGGGGGGCTCCTACAATGAGCAGTTCTTC. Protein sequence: CASKPPGGSYNEQFF.

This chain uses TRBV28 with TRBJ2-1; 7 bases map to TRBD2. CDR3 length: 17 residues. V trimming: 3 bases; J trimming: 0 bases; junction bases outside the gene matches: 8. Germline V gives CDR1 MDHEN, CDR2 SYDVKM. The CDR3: CASSLGGAGISYNEQFF. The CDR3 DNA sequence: TGTGCCAGCAGTTTGGGCGGAGCGGGAATCTCCTACAATGAGCAGTTCTTC.

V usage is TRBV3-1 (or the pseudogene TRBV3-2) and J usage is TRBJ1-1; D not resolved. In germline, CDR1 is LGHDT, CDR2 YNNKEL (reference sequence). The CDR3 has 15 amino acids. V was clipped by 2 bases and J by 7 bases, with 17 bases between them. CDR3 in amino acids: CASSQNPGSIGEAFF. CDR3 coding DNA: TGTGCCAGCAGCCAAAACCCCGGGTCCATAGGTGAAGCTTTCTTT.

The CDR3 reads CASSSDSYTDTQYF. The CDR3 DNA sequence: TGTGCCAGCAGCTCTGACAGTTACACAGATACGCAGTATTTT. The J gene is TRBJ2-3, the V gene TRBV6-5, with TRBD1 as a possible D gene (5 bases). Trimming removed 6 bases from V and 2 bases from J, with 12 bases in between. The CDR3 has 14 residues. The V gene's germline CDR1 is MNHEY and CDR2 SVGAGI.

The CDR3 reads CATSREWGELFF. In nucleotides, the CDR3 is TGTGCCACCAGCAGAGAATGGGGGGAGCTGTTTTTT. The rearrangement uses TRBV15 and TRBJ2-2; D unclear. Germline loops: CDR1 LNHNV, CDR2 YYDKDF (reference sequence). V was trimmed by 0 bases and J by 8 bases, leaving 4 bases between them. The CDR3 totals 12 residues.

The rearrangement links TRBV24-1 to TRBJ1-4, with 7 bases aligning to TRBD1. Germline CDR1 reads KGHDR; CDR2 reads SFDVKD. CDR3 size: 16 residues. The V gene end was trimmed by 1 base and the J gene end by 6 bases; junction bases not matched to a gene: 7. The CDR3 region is CATSDLDRDGHEKLFF. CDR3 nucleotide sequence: TGTGCCACCAGTGATTTAGACAGGGATGGGCATGAAAAACTGTTTTTT.

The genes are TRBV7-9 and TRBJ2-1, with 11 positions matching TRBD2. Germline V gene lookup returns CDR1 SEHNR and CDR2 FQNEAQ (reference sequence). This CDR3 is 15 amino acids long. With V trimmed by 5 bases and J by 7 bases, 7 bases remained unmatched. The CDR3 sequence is CASSQISGRGNEQFF. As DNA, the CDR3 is TGTGCCAGCAGCCAAATTAGCGGGAGGGGGAATGAGCAGTTCTTC.